This TCR beta chain was documented in a study of blood T cell repertoires in COVID-19. CDR1 and CDR2 (germline): SNHLY, FYNNEI. The CDR3 length is 15 residues. The V gene lost 4 bases and the J gene lost 5 bases, with 15 bases spanning the gap. This table comes from immunoSEQ multiplex PCR, and its TCRdb copy is limited to in-frame clones, with some not included. The sample includes 70,000 or so clones, 80% of them seen just once. This clone was seen a few times. This sequence was found in a man in his fifties with COVID-19, enrolled during active disease. The genes are TRBV2 and TRBJ1-5; D uncertain. Source material: peripheral blood. CDR3 bases: TGTGCCAGCAGTGCGTCCGGTTACGCTTATCAGCCCCAGCATTTT. It codes for CASSASGYAYQPQHF. Full variable domain (rest looked up from reference TRBV2 and TRBJ1-5): EPEVTQTPSHQVTQMGQEVILRCVPISNHLYFYWYRQILGQKVEFLVSFYNNEISEKSEIFDDQFSVERPDGSNFTLKIRSTKLEDSAMYFCASSASGYAYQPQHFGDGTRLSIL.